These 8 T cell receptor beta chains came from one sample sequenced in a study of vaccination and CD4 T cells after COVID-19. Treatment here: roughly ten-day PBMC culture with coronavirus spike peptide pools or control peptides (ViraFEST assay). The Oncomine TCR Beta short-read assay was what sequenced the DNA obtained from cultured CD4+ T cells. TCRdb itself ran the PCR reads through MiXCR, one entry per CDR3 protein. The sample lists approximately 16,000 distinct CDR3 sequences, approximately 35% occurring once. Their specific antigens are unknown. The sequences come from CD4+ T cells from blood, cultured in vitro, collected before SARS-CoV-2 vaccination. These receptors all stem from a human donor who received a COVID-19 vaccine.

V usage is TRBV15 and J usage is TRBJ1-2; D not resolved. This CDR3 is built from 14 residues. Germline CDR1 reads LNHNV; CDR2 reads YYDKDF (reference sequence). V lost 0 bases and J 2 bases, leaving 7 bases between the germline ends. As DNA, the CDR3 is TGTGCCACCAGCAGAGAGAGAGGGAACTATGGCTACACCTTC. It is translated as CATSRERGNYGYTF.

For the CDR3, the DNA is TGTGCCAGCAGCCAGCTTCCGGGACAGGGAATGAACACTGAAGCTTTCTTT. This sequence encodes CASSQLPGQGMNTEAFF. The rearrangement joins TRBV7-9 to TRBJ1-1; 9 bases are shared with TRBD1. V gave up 5 bases and J gave up 0 bases; unmatched junction bases: 10. Germline assignment: CDR1 SEHNR and CDR2 FQNEAQ (reference sequence). This CDR3 is built from 17 residues.

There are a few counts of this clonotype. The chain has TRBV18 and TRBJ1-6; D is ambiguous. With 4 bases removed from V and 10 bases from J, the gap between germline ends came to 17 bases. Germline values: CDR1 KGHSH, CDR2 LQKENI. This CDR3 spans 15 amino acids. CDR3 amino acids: CASSQLVKRESPLHF. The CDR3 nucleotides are TGTGCCAGCTCACAGCTCGTCAAACGAGAATCACCCCTCCACTTT.

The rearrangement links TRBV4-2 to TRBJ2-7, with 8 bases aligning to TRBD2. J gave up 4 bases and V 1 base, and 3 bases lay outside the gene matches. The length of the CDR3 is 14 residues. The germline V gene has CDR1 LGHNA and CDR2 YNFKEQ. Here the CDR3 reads CASSQGERGYEQYF. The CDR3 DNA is TGTGCCAGCAGCCAAGGTGAGCGGGGGTACGAGCAGTACTTC.

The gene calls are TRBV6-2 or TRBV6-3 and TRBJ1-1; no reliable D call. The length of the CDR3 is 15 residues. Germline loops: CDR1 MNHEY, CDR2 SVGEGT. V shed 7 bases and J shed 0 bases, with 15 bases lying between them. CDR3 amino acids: CASKELKNLNTEAFF. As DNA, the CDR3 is TGTGCCAGCAAAGAATTGAAGAACCTGAACACTGAAGCTTTCTTT.

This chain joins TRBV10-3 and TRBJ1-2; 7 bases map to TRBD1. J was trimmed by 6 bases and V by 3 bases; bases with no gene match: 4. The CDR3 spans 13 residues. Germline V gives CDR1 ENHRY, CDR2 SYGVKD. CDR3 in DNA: TGTGCCATCAGTGATAGGGGGCCCGATGGCTACACCTTC. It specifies CAISDRGPDGYTF.

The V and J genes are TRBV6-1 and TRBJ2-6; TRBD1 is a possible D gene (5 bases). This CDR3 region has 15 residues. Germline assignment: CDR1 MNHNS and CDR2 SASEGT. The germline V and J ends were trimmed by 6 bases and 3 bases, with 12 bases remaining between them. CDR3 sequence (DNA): TGTGCCAGCAGGGCAGGGATTTATGGGGCCAACGTCCTGACTTTC. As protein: CASRAGIYGANVLTF.

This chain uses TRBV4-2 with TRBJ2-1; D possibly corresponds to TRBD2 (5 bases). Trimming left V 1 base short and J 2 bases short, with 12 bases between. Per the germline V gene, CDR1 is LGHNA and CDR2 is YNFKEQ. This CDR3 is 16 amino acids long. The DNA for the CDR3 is TGTGCCAGCAGCCAAGTCGCCGGGGTAACCTACAATGAGCAGTTCTTC. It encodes CASSQVAGVTYNEQFF.